This T cell receptor (beta chain) was recorded in a study of CD8 T cells in Susac syndrome. About the research overall: Intravenous immunoglobulin alone or corticosteroids were being given to patients with Susac syndrome at blood draw, unless they were therapy-naive.

Regarding the study as a whole: Peak Susac CD8+ clonal expansion occurred in TEMRA cells and active patients.

The germline gives CDR1 SGHTA, CDR2 FQGNSA. V was cut by 7 bases and J by 2 bases, with 21 bases left in between. CDR3 size: 17 residues. RNA totalling roughly 0.5 to 1 ug underwent reverse transcription with random hexamers. The TCR beta CDR3 was amplified by immunoSEQ multiplex PCR across 54 Vbeta, 13 Jbeta. TCRdb reprocessed the immunoSEQ multiplex PCR reads via MiXCR and lists one record per CDR3 protein. There are 95,000 to 150,000 distinct CDR3 sequences in the sample; about 94% occur only once, and approximately 0.2% lies in the top ten. Note on this clonotype: Its antigen remains unknown.

The TCR sequence derives from a human donor with Susac syndrome. Sequenced input: CD8+ T cells from PBMCs. The chain employs TRBV7-2 and TRBJ1-3; no reliable D call. As DNA, the CDR3 is TGTGCCAGCAATCCGAGTCGTGTGGAGTCAACTGGAAACACCATATATTTT. This codes for CASNPSRVESTGNTIYF.